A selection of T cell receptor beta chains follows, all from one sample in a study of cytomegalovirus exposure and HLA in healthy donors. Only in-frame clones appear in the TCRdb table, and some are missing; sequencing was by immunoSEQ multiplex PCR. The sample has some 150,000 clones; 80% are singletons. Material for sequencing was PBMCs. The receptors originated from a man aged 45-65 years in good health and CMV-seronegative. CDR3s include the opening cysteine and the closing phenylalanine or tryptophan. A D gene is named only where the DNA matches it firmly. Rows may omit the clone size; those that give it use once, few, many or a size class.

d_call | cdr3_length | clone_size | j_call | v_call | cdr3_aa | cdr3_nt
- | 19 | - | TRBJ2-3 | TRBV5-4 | CASSLGRRGQRSSTDTQYF | TGTGCCAGCAGCTTGGGGAGGCGGGGCCAGCGATCTAGCACAGATACGCAGTATTTT
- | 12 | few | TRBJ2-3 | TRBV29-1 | CSASGETDTQYF | TGCAGCGCTTCAGGGGAAACAGATACGCAGTATTTT
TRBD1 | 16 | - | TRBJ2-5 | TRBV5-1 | CASSLVYDRGEETQYF | TGCGCCAGCAGCTTGGTATATGACAGGGGAGAAGAGACCCAGTACTTC
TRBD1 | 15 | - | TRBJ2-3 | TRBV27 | CASSPRQGRMGTQYF | TGTGCCAGCAGCCCAAGACAGGGGAGAATGGGTACGCAGTATTTT
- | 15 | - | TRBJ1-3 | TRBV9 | CASSADRLSGNTIYF | TGTGCCAGCAGTGCAGACAGACTCTCTGGAAACACCATATATTTT
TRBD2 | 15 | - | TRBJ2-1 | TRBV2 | CASRKGEGLYNEQFF | TGTGCCAGCAGGAAAGGGGAGGGCCTATACAATGAGCAGTTCTTC
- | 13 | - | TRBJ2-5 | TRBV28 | CASSWGAEETQYF | TGTGCCAGCAGTTGGGGCGCAGAAGAGACCCAGTACTTC
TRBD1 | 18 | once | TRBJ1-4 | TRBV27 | CASATGTGGGGTNEKLFF | TGTGCCAGCGCCACCGGGACAGGGGGCGGTGGGACTAATGAAAAACTGTTTTTT
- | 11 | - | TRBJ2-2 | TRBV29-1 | CSVRGIGELFF | TGCAGCGTGAGGGGGATCGGGGAGCTGTTTTTT
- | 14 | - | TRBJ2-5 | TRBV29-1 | CSVGPTAFQETQYF | TGCAGCGTTGGTCCAACAGCCTTCCAAGAGACCCAGTACTTC
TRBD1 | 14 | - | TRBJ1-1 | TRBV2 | CASREQGARTEAFF | TGTGCCAGCAGGGAACAGGGGGCTCGGACTGAAGCTTTCTTT
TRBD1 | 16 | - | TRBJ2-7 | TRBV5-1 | CASSLKTGWTPYEQYF | TGCGCCAGCAGCTTGAAGACAGGGTGGACGCCCTACGAGCAGTACTTC
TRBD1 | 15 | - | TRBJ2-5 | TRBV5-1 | CASSLARGPQETQYF | TGCGCCAGCAGCTTGGCCAGGGGGCCTCAAGAGACCCAGTACTTC
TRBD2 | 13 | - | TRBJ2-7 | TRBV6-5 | CASTRAGGPEQYF | TGTGCGAGCACCCGCGCGGGGGGGCCAGAGCAGTACTTC
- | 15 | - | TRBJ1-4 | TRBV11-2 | CASSFLGASNEKLFF | TGTGCCAGCAGCTTTTTAGGGGCTTCTAATGAAAAACTGTTTTTT
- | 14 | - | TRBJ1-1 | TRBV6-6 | CASSYNGRNTEAFF | TGTGCCAGCAGTTACAATGGCAGAAACACTGAAGCTTTCTTT
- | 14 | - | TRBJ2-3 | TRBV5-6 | CASSFFGSADTQYF | TGTGCCAGCAGCTTTTTCGGGAGCGCAGATACGCAGTATTTT
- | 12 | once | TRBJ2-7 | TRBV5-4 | CASSPGSYEQYF | TGTGCCAGCAGCCCGGGGAGCTACGAGCAGTACTTC